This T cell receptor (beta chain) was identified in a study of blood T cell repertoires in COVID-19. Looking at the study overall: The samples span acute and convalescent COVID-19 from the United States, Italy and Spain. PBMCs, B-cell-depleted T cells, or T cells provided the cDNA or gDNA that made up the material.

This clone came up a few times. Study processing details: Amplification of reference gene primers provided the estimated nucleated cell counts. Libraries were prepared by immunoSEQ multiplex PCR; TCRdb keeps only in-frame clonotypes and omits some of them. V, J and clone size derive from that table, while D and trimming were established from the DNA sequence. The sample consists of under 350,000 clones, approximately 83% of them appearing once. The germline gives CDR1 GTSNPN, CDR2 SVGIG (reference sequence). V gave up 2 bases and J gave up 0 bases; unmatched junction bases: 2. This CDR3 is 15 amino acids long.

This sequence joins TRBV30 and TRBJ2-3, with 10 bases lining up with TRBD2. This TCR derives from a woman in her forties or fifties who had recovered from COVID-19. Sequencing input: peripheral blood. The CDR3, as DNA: TGTGCCTGGAGTCCGGGACTAGCGAGCACAGATACGCAGTATTTT. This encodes CAWSPGLASTDTQYF.